The 25 T cell receptor beta chains in this list originate from one sample, sequenced in a study of T cell repertoires in cytomegalovirus infection. TCRdb re-called the reads through MiXCR, storing one row per CDR3 protein. This table has around 330,000 distinct CDR3 sequences, roughly 17% appearing once. Sequenced input: PBMCs. The receptors were sampled from a human donor in good health (CMV status not recorded). Some clones in this sample may be carry-over from other donors' samples.

This chain uses TRBV20-1 with TRBJ2-5, with unresolved D. CDR3 size: 15 residues. Per the germline V gene, CDR1 is DFQATT and CDR2 is SNEGSKA (reference sequence). V was shortened by 0 bases and J by 7 bases, with 18 bases between the two germline ends. CDR3 coding DNA: TGCAGTGCTAGAGATCATCAACCTCCCCGAGGGACCCAGTACTTC. Its protein product is CSARDHQPPRGTQYF.

At least ten counts were recorded for this clonotype. V is TRBV7-9 and J is TRBJ1-1, with D tentatively TRBD1 (6 bases). The germline V gene has CDR1 SEHNR and CDR2 FQNEAQ (reference sequence). The CDR3 length is 14 residues. V was pared by 6 bases and J by 1 base, with 12 bases between. This CDR3 is CASRGDIWNTEAFF. CDR3 sequence (DNA): TGTGCCAGCAGGGGGGACATTTGGAACACTGAAGCTTTCTTT.

This clonotype has only a few counts. The V gene is TRBV15, the J gene TRBJ2-3; tentative D call: TRBD1 (5 bases). Trimming shortened V by 1 base and J by 6 bases, and 20 bases separated the two germline ends. In germline, CDR1 is LNHNV, CDR2 YYDKDF (reference sequence). The CDR3 loop spans 17 amino acids. The CDR3 nucleotides are TGTGCCACCAGCAGAGTCTATAGCACAGGCTCCTTCGATACGCAGTATTTT. It encodes CATSRVYSTGSFDTQYF.

The gene calls are TRBV12-3 or TRBV12-4 and TRBJ1-2, with D unclear. V lost 5 bases and J lost 2, with 9 bases in between. The CDR3 is 13 amino acids. CDR3 coding DNA: TGTGCCAGCAGTAAATCAATCAACTATGGCTACACCTTC. Its protein is CASSKSINYGYTF.

In this sample, this clonotype turned up many times. The CDR3 loop is CASSLAGQLQETQYF. Written as DNA, the CDR3 is TGTGCCAGCAGTTTAGCAGGACAGCTCCAAGAGACCCAGTACTTC. V usage is TRBV12-3 or TRBV12-4 and J usage is TRBJ2-5, with D possibly being TRBD1 (6 bases). This CDR3 is 15 amino acids long. Trimming removed 0 bases from V and 1 base from J, with 9 bases in between.

This clonotype was seen more than once but under ten times. The CDR3 is CASSRKPGTDSYEQYF. Here the CDR3 DNA reads TGCGCCAGCAGCCGTAAACCCGGGACAGACTCCTACGAGCAGTACTTC. The chain employs TRBV5-1 and TRBJ2-7; 7 bases are a match to TRBD1. J gave up 0 bases and V 4 bases, and 10 bases lay outside the gene matches. This CDR3 region has 16 residues. CDR1 is SGHRS, CDR2 YFSETQ, per germline.

This clonotype was observed a few times. The genes are TRBV5-1 and TRBJ1-4; 7 positions agree with TRBD1. The CDR3 sequence is 13 residues long. Germline assignment: CDR1 SGHRS and CDR2 YFSETQ. With V trimmed by 5 bases and J by 7 bases, 5 bases remained unmatched. CDR3 residues: CASREGAGEKLFF. The CDR3 coding sequence is TGCGCCAGCAGGGAGGGGGCTGGTGAAAAACTGTTTTTT.

This clonotype showed up many times. This chain uses TRBV6-1 with TRBJ2-5; D uncertain. Trimming shortened V by 0 bases and J by 5 bases, and 16 bases separated the two germline ends. CDR3 length equals 16 residues. Per germline, CDR1 MNHNS and CDR2 SASEGT. The CDR3 nucleotides are TGTGCCAGCAGTGAAGCCTCAGCAGGCCCGGGCGAGACCCAGTACTTC. The encoded protein is CASSEASAGPGETQYF.

This clonotype appeared a few times. The J gene is TRBJ1-2, the V gene TRBV7-2, with D possibly being TRBD1 (5 bases). The CDR3 has 14 amino acids. Trimming removed 5 bases from V and 3 bases from J, with 13 bases in between. The germline V gene encodes CDR1 SGHTA and CDR2 FQGNSA. The CDR3 DNA reads TGTGCCAGCAGCGTTTCGTGGGGGGACTATGGCTACACCTTC. Its protein product is CASSVSWGDYGYTF.

This clonotype was detected ten times or more. The V gene is TRBV12-3 or TRBV12-4, the J gene TRBJ2-1, with 7 bases aligning to TRBD1. This CDR3 contains 15 residues. After removal of 5 bases from V and 4 bases from J, the junction contained 8 bases not matched to a gene. Here the CDR3 reads CASSPPGQRYNEQFF. As DNA, the CDR3 is TGTGCCAGCAGTCCACCGGGACAGAGGTACAATGAGCAGTTCTTC.

The chain employs TRBV9 and TRBJ2-3; TRBD2 aligns across 8 bases. V trimming: 4 bases; J trimming: 0 bases; junction bases outside the gene matches: 7. The CDR3 has 16 amino acids. Germline V gives CDR1 SGDLS, CDR2 YYNGEE. This chain's CDR3 is CASSSFSGVSTDTQYF. The CDR3 DNA follows: TGTGCCAGCAGCTCTTTTAGCGGGGTGAGCACAGATACGCAGTATTTT.

The V and J genes are TRBV18 and TRBJ2-7, with D unresolved. The CDR3 loop spans 15 amino acids. The V and J ends lost 3 bases and 6 bases respectively, with 18 bases between them. Per germline, CDR1 KGHSH and CDR2 LQKENI. The CDR3, as DNA: TGTGCCAGCTCACCCATATACACTACTGATATCGAGCAGTACTTC. It codes for CASSPIYTTDIEQYF.

The table lists this clonotype with many counts. The genes are TRBV19 and TRBJ2-3; 8 nucleotides line up with TRBD1. The germline V gene encodes CDR1 LNHDA and CDR2 SQIVND (reference sequence). V was clipped by 5 bases and J by 3 bases; unmatched bases: 7. This CDR3 spans 15 amino acids. CDR3 nucleotides: TGTGCCAGTAGTCCATACAGGGGGACGACAGATACGCAGTATTTT. It codes for CASSPYRGTTDTQYF.

This clonotype was picked up many times. The CDR3 DNA is TGTGCCAGCAGCTTAGTCCCGATCTACAATGAGCAGTTCTTC. Its translation is CASSLVPIYNEQFF. This chain uses TRBV7-9 with TRBJ2-1; D is unresolved. V was pared by 1 base and J by 3 bases, with 7 bases between. Germline V lookup: CDR1 SEHNR, CDR2 FQNEAQ (reference sequence). The CDR3 contains 14 residues.

This clonotype was seen ten or more times. In DNA, the CDR3 is TGTGCCAGCAGTTTTGGGGTGAACCAGCCCCAGCATTTT. Translation: CASSFGVNQPQHF. The chain has TRBV12-3 or TRBV12-4 and TRBJ1-5; no reliable D call. The CDR3 sequence is 13 residues long. V lost 3 bases and J 7 bases, leaving 10 bases between the germline ends.

This clonotype appeared many times. The chain employs TRBV7-2 and TRBJ1-1, with D unresolved. The germline V gene has CDR1 SGHTA and CDR2 FQGNSA. This CDR3 spans 16 amino acids. Trimming cost V 1 base and J 7 bases, with 19 bases left between them. This chain's CDR3 is CASSLGQLRLMGEAFF. DNA for the CDR3: TGTGCCAGCAGCTTAGGTCAGTTACGGCTGATGGGTGAAGCTTTCTTT.

The chain couples TRBV28 to TRBJ2-1; TRBD2 aligns across 7 bases. With V trimmed by 3 bases and J by 7 bases, 15 bases remained unmatched. The germline V gene encodes CDR1 MDHEN and CDR2 SYDVKM. The CDR3 is 17 amino acids. The DNA of the CDR3 is TGTGCCAGCAGTTTGCCCTCGGGCAGCGGGGCTAGGAATGAGCAGTTCTTC. It translates to CASSLPSGSGARNEQFF. Full variable domain (outside the CDR3, taken from reference TRBV28 and TRBJ2-1): DVKVTQSSRYLVKRTGEKVFLECVQDMDHENMFWYRQDPGLGLRLIYFSYDVKMKEKGDIPEGYSVSREKKERFSLILESASTNQTSMYLCASSLPSGSGARNEQFFGPGTRLTVL.

This chain uses TRBV7-7 with TRBJ1-1; maybe TRBD1 (6 bases). CDR3 size: 13 residues. In germline, CDR1 is SSHAT, CDR2 FNYEAQ (reference sequence). The CDR3 protein is CLESGQNIPEAFF. In nucleotides, the CDR3 is TGTTTGGAATCGGGACAAAATATCCCTGAAGCTTTCTTT.

This chain uses TRBV4-3 with TRBJ2-1; D not resolved. Looked up from germline, CDR1 is LGHNA and CDR2 is YSLEER. The CDR3 spans 13 residues. V lost 0 bases to trimming and J lost 7 bases, with 7 bases between them. CDR3 sequence: CASSQELRNEQFF. The CDR3 DNA sequence: TGCGCCAGCAGCCAAGAACTGCGGAATGAGCAGTTCTTC.

This clonotype was picked up many times. This sequence joins TRBV12-3 or TRBV12-4 and TRBJ1-4, with D tentatively TRBD1 (6 bases). The CDR3 loop spans 15 amino acids. With 6 bases removed from V and 6 bases from J, the gap between germline ends came to 17 bases. The CDR3 protein is CASSRTTGTYEKLFF. CDR3 sequence (DNA): TGTGCCAGCAGCCGGACTACAGGGACCTATGAAAAACTGTTTTTT.

The gene calls are TRBV28 and TRBJ1-4, with D possibly matching TRBD1 (6 bases). This CDR3 comprises 15 residues. Germline V gene lookup returns CDR1 MDHEN and CDR2 SYDVKM. V lost 0 bases and J 5 bases, leaving 10 bases between the germline ends. The CDR3 protein is CASSLWGGGNEKLFF. CDR3 bases: TGTGCCAGCAGTTTATGGGGGGGCGGGAATGAAAAACTGTTTTTT.

This clonotype was recorded a few times. This chain links TRBV6-6 with TRBJ2-4; 13 bases line up with TRBD2. V lost 2 bases, J lost 8 bases, and 6 bases stayed unmatched. The CDR3 extends over 16 amino acids. CDR1 is MNHNY, CDR2 SVGAGI, per germline (reference sequence). The CDR3 reads CASSYLGTSGDDIQYF. DNA for the CDR3: TGTGCCAGCAGTTACCTAGGGACTAGCGGGGATGACATTCAGTACTTC.

There are many counts of this clonotype. The gene calls are TRBV7-9 and TRBJ2-1; D is unclear. Trimming shortened V by 1 base and J by 2 bases, and 12 bases separated the two germline ends. This CDR3 region has 16 residues. Germline CDR1 SEHNR, CDR2 FQNEAQ (reference sequence). The CDR3 protein is CASSLGKVITYNEQFF. The DNA of the CDR3 is TGTGCCAGCAGCTTAGGGAAGGTCATAACCTACAATGAGCAGTTCTTC.

The genes are TRBV28 and TRBJ1-5, with 9 bases that match TRBD1. Germline CDR1 is MDHEN and CDR2 is SYDVKM. The CDR3 spans 18 residues. The trim removed 4 bases at V and 0 bases at J, leaving 10 bases unmatched. The chain's CDR3 is CASSYPRDRDYSNQPQHF. The CDR3 nucleotides are TGTGCCAGCAGTTACCCCCGGGACAGGGACTATAGCAATCAGCCCCAGCATTTT. The variable domain in full, with the rest retrieved from reference TRBV28 and TRBJ1-5, is DVKVTQSSRYLVKRTGEKVFLECVQDMDHENMFWYRQDPGLGLRLIYFSYDVKMKEKGDIPEGYSVSREKKERFSLILESASTNQTSMYLCASSYPRDRDYSNQPQHFGDGTRLSIL.

Turning to this clonotype: One base away lies a much larger clone, so this may be a sequencing read error. The chain couples TRBV7-4 to TRBJ2-7, with TRBD1 as a possible D gene (5 bases). In germline, CDR1 is SGHVT, CDR2 SQSDAQ. Trimming cost V 5 bases and J 4 bases, with 18 bases left between them. The CDR3 consists of 15 residues. CDR3 loop: CASSPTPPGQYEQYF. The CDR3 DNA follows: TGTGCCAGCAGCCCCACCCCGCCAGGGCAGTACGAGCAGTACTTC.